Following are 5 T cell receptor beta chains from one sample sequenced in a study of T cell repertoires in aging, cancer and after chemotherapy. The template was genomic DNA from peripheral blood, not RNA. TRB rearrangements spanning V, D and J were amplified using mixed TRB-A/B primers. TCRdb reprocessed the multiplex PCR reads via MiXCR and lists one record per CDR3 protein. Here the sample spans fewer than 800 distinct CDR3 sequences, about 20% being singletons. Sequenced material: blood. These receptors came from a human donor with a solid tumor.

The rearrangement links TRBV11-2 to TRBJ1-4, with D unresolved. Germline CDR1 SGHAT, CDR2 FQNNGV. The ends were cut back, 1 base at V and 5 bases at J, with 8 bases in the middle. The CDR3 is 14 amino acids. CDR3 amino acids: CASSLGARNEKLFF. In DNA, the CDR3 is TGTGCCAGCAGCTTAGGAGCTAGGAATGAAAAACTGTTTTTT.

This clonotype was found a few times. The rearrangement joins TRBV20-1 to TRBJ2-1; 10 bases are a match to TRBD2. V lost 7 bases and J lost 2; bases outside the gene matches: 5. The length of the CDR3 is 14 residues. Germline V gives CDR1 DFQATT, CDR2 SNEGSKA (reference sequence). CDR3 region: CSGQLAGPYNEQFF. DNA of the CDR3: TGCAGTGGCCAACTAGCGGGGCCCTACAATGAGCAGTTCTTC.

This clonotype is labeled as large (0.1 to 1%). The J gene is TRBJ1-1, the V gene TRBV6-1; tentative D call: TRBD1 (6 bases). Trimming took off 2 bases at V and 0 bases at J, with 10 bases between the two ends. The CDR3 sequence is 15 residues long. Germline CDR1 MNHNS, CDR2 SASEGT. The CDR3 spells CASSEKGEMNTEAFF. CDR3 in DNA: TGTGCCAGCAGTGAAAAGGGGGAAATGAACACTGAAGCTTTCTTT.

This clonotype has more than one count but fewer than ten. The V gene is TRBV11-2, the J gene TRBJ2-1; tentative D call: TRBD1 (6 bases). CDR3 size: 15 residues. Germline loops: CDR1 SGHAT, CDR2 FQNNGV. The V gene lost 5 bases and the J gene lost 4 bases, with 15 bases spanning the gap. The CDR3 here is CASSRRTALYNEQFF. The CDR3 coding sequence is TGTGCCAGCAGCCGTCGGACAGCCCTGTACAATGAGCAGTTCTTC.

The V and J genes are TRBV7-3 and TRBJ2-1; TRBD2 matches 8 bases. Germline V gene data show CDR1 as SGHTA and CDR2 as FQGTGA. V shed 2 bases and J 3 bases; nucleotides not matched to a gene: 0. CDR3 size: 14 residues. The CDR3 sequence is CASSLAGGYNEQFF. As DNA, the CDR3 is TGTGCCAGCAGCTTAGCGGGGGGCTACAATGAGCAGTTCTTC. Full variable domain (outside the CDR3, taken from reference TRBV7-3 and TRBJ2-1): GAGVSQTPSNKVTEKGKYVELRCDPISGHTALYWYRQSLGQGPEFLIYFQGTGAADDSGLPNDRFFAVRPEGSVSTLKIQRTERGDSAVYLCASSLAGGYNEQFFGPGTRLTVL.